Shown below are 5 T cell receptor beta chains from a single sample sequenced in a study of T cell responses to AZD1222 COVID-19 vaccine. TCRdb's table, derived via immunoSEQ multiplex PCR, lists solely in-frame clones and lacks some. Among around 70,000 clones, less than 85% were seen once, and the ten largest hold around 20%. The sequencing used peripheral blood, collected on day 0 of AZD1222 vaccination. The receptors stem from an adult in good health.

The V gene is TRBV27, the J gene TRBJ2-7; 7 nucleotides agree with TRBD2. The trim removed 7 bases at V and 4 bases at J, leaving 25 bases unmatched. This CDR3 spans 19 amino acids. The germline CDR1 and CDR2 sequences are MNHEY and SMNVEV (reference sequence). CDR3 sequence: CASTLYAPSGTTLFYEQYF. The DNA of the CDR3 is TGTGCCAGCACCCTTTATGCCCCATCCGGGACTACCTTATTTTACGAGCAGTACTTC.

The chain combines TRBV18 with TRBJ2-7, with a possible D match to TRBD2 (5 bases). Trimming pared 0 bases from V and 3 bases from J, leaving 12 bases between. The CDR3 sequence is 15 residues long. Germline V gene lookup returns CDR1 KGHSH and CDR2 LQKENI. The CDR3 DNA follows: TGTGCCAGCTCACCACCAGGACTTCCGGACTACGAGCAGTACTTC. Protein product: CASSPPGLPDYEQYF.

The V call is TRBV12-3 or TRBV12-4, the J call TRBJ2-7; maybe TRBD2 (5 bases). Trimming removed 3 bases from V and 7 bases from J, with 13 bases in between. The length of the CDR3 is 13 residues. The CDR3 loop reads CASSFATGREQYF. The CDR3 DNA reads as TGTGCCAGCAGTTTCGCTACGGGAAGGGAGCAGTACTTC.

This clone showed up just a few times. The gene calls are TRBV3-1 (or the pseudogene TRBV3-2) and TRBJ2-1, with TRBD2 matching over 8 bases. The trim removed 1 base at V and 4 bases at J, leaving 3 bases unmatched. This CDR3 comprises 15 residues. The V gene's germline CDR1 is LGHDT and CDR2 YNNKEL (reference sequence). CDR3 amino acids: CASSQGRGAYNEQFF. The CDR3 coding sequence is TGTGCCAGCAGCCAAGGGCGGGGGGCTTACAATGAGCAGTTCTTC.

This chain uses TRBV3-1 (or the pseudogene TRBV3-2) with TRBJ1-1; no firm D call. V lost 2 bases, J lost 4 bases, and 11 bases lay in between. Germline assignment: CDR1 LGHDT and CDR2 YNNKEL (reference sequence). The CDR3 is 14 amino acids. For the CDR3, the DNA is TGTGCCAGCAGCCAAAAACATTCGATCACTGAAGCTTTCTTT. The encoded protein is CASSQKHSITEAFF.